What follows are 4 T cell receptor beta chains derived from one specimen sequenced in a study of CD8 T cells in Susac syndrome (dated by TCRdb to the late 2010s). The library was made by the immunoSEQ multiplex PCR assay. RNA was extracted using the RNeasy kit, and roughly 0.45 to 1 microgram was reverse transcribed with random hexamers. TCRdb cleaned the public reads at Q25 with fastp, built clones with MiXCR and kept in-frame beta chains. Each entry is one CDR3 protein sequence, shown with its most common DNA and genes. In all, the sample holds 90,000 to 150,000 distinct CDR3 sequences, and around 94% of those were seen once. The leading ten clones occupy roughly 0.088% of the sample. Sequenced input: CD4+ T cells from PBMCs. These receptors all stem from a human donor with multiple sclerosis.

V usage is TRBV4-2 and J usage is TRBJ2-7; 8 bases are shared with TRBD1. Looked up from germline, CDR1 is LGHNA and CDR2 is YNFKEQ. V lost 0 bases, J lost 4 bases, and 8 bases stayed unmatched. This CDR3 region has 16 residues. The CDR3 sequence is CASSQDHSGGWYEQYF. CDR3 in DNA: TGTGCCAGCAGCCAAGACCATTCAGGGGGCTGGTACGAGCAGTACTTC.

The CDR3 protein is CASSQRRGGGELFF. The DNA of the CDR3 is TGTGCCAGCAGCCAACGCAGGGGAGGCGGGGAGCTGTTTTTT. This chain links TRBV14 with TRBJ2-2; D may match TRBD1 or TRBD2 (6 bases each). Trimming removed 2 bases at V and 7 bases at J, with 11 bases between. CDR1 SGHDN and CDR2 FVKESK come from the germline V gene. The CDR3 contains 14 residues.

The V gene is TRBV5-6, the J gene TRBJ1-2; tentative D call: TRBD1 (5 bases). V was clipped by 1 base and J by 2 bases, with 6 bases between them. CDR3 length equals 13 residues. Germline V CDR1 and CDR2: SGHDT, YYEEEE. The CDR3 DNA reads TGTGCCAGCAGCTTGTGGGGGAACTATGGCTACACCTTC. Protein product: CASSLWGNYGYTF.

This chain joins TRBV3-1 and TRBJ2-7; no reliable D call. Germline loops: CDR1 LGHDT, CDR2 YNNKEL (reference sequence). The V end was cut by 1 base, the J end by 3 bases, with 13 bases between. The length of the CDR3 is 15 residues. The CDR3 loop reads CASSQGSDSGYEQYF. Written as DNA, the CDR3 is TGTGCCAGCAGCCAAGGGTCTGACTCAGGCTACGAGCAGTACTTC.